The entry below describes one T cell receptor beta chain. Germline values: CDR1 LGHNA, CDR2 YNFKEQ. Trimming took off 3 bases at V and 2 bases at J, with 13 bases between the two ends. This CDR3 comprises 15 residues. This sample is part of a study of control samples from healthy donors and cancer patients. The repertoire was sequenced with immunoSEQ multiplex PCR; TCRdb's copy has only in-frame clones and lacks some. The sample yields some 410,000 clones, approximately 90% seen once. The chain is built from TRBV4-2 and TRBJ1-1; D possibly corresponds to TRBD1 (5 bases). Material: PBMCs. The sequence was collected from a man aged 40-55 years with head and neck cancer. The CDR3 sequence is CASSQAGTGNTEAFF. CDR3 in DNA: TGTGCCAGCAGCCAGGCCGGGACGGGTAACACTGAAGCTTTCTTT.